Listed below are T cell receptor beta chains from one sample, sequenced in a study of spatial heterogeneity in lung cancer. MiXCR, applied by TCRdb to the 5' RACE reads, yields one record per CDR3 protein. The sample holds about 36,000 distinct CDR3 sequences, 4% to 6% seen once. The source was PBMCs, collected at surgery. The receptors derive from a female donor with early-stage non-small cell lung cancer. Both conserved end residues are trimmed from each CDR3.

>TRBV5-1
ASSLRGQGYGYT
>TRBV2
ASSVSGFFNGYT
>TRBV29-1
SVQLSGAQETQY
>TRBV3-1
ASSYWADTQY
>TRBV28
ASSFSGGGLSYEQY
>TRBV12-3/TRBV12-4
ASTLHGANVLT
>TRBV7-9
ASSSTGLFQPQH
>TRBV2
ASRRTGYTYEQY
>TRBV7-2
ASSLLAHSYEQY
>TRBV29-1
SVFGQGTDTQY
>TRBV12-3/TRBV12-4
ASSLSVAGPGTDTQY
>TRBV7-2
ASRRGSTNTEAF
>TRBV20-1
SARAAA
>TRBV20-1
SASGTSGVSSYEQY
>TRBV20-1
SARDLPLTAQETQY
>TRBV10-3
AISQGNTIY
>TRBV6-1
ASITGTSGVSSYEQY
>TRBV6-5
ASSYGAGMNTEAF
>TRBV4-1
ASSRRAGVYSGANVLT
>TRBV5-6
ASSLGAHDEKLF
>TRBV5-1
ATSGTANTGELF
>TRBV18
ASSPVYSSDSGNTIY
>TRBV29-1
SVESQQSYEQY
>TRBV10-3
AISTGGAVYNEQF
>TRBV20-1
SAPGRTNTGELF
>TRBV10-3
AISARGDNEQF
>TRBV11-2
ASSFKRVRENTEAF
>TRBV7-8
ASSLRGVTNTGELF
>TRBV7-2
ASSLGTSGYNEQF
>TRBV28
ASSPWDRGNTIY
>TRBV12-3/TRBV12-4
ASSHTPAGSEQY
>TRBV12-3/TRBV12-4
ASSRGQGDQEAF
>TRBV7-9
ASSFPGAEAF
>TRBV2
ASSGQGRAETQY
>TRBV25-1
ASSVGTETYEQY
>TRBV7-2
ASSIQTGDAYEQY
>TRBV5-1
ASSWGQVYNEQF
>TRBV21-1
ASSKGASGRYEQY
>TRBV5-6
ASSLAGGNQPQH
>TRBV3-1
ASSLTGVYYGYT
>TRBV14
ASSRGLASLYNEQF
>TRBV3-1
ASSPLIGEQF